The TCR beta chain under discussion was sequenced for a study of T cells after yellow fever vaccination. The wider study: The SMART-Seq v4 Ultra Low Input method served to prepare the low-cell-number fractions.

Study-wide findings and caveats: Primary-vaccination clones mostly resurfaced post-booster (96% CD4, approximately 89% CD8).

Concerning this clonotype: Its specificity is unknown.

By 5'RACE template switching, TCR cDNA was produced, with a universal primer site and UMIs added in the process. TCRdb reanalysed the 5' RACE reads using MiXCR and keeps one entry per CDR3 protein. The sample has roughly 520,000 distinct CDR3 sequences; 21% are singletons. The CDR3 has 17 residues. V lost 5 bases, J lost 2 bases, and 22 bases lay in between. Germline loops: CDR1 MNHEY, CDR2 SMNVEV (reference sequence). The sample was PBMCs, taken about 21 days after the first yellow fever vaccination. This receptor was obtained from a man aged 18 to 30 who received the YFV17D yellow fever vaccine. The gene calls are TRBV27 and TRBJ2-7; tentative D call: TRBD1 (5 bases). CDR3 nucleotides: TGTGCCAGCAGTCACCTAACCAAACAGGCGGTACCCTACGAGCAGTACTTC. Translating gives CASSHLTKQAVPYEQYF.